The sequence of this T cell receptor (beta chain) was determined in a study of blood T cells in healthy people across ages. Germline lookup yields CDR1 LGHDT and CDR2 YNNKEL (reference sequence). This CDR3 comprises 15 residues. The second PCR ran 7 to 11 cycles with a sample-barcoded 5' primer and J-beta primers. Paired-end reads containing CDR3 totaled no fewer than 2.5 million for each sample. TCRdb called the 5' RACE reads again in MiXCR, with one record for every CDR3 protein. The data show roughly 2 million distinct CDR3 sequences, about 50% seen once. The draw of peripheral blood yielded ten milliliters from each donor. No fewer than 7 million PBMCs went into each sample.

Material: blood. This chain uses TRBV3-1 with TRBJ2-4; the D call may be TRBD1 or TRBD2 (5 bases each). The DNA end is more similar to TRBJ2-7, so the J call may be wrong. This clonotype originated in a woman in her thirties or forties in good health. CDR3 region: CASSQARDLTNEQYF. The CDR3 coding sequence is TGTGCCAGCAGCCAAGCCCGGGACCTCACGAACGAGCAGTACTTC.